This T cell receptor (beta chain) was profiled in a study of T cells in Graves' hyperthyroidism and ophthalmopathy. It was RNA transcripts that yielded the amplified TCR beta CDR3 regions. First-round RT-PCR targeting the TCR CDR3 was performed with the HTBI primer set. TCRdb re-derived calls from the multiplex PCR reads in MiXCR, one entry per CDR3 protein. This sample has 370,000 or so distinct CDR3 sequences, with around 14% found just once. The table lists this clonotype with many counts. CDR3 size: 14 residues. V shed 5 bases, J shed 9 bases, and the junction held 8 bases outside the gene matches. Per germline, CDR1 MNHEY and CDR2 SMNVEV (reference sequence).

The sequencing sample was made of blood. V usage is TRBV27 and J usage is TRBJ2-1; TRBD1 agrees at 9 bases. The sequence derives from a woman between 18 and 30 years old with Graves' hyperthyroidism that later progressed to Graves' ophthalmopathy. The CDR3 spells CASSPRTGAAEQFF. CDR3 coding DNA: TGTGCCAGCAGTCCTAGGACAGGGGCGGCTGAGCAGTTCTTC.